Each of the 12 T cell receptor beta chains below was sequenced from the same sample in a study of blood T cell repertoires in COVID-19. The protocol was immunoSEQ multiplex PCR, while the TCRdb copy is restricted to in-frame clones and leaves out a portion. The sample includes 25,000 to 40,000 clones, 85% to 90% of them seen just once. Sequences were obtained from peripheral blood. These TCRs come from a man aged 65 to 85 with active COVID-19.

This clone was observed a few times. The chain links TRBV6-5 to TRBJ1-1; 10 bases are a match to TRBD1. CDR3 length: 15 residues. The V gene end was trimmed by 5 bases and the J gene end by 1 base; junction bases not matched to a gene: 4. CDR1 and CDR2 (germline): MNHEY, SVGAGI. CDR3 bases: TGTGCCAGCAGTCCCCGGGACAGGGGGAACACTGAAGCTTTCTTT. Its protein product is CASSPRDRGNTEAFF.

This clone has a single count. The genes are TRBV9 and TRBJ2-3, with 9 positions matching TRBD2. With 4 bases clipped from V and 3 bases from J, the junction kept 9 bases outside the gene matches. Germline assignment: CDR1 SGDLS and CDR2 YYNGEE. The CDR3 loop spans 16 amino acids. CDR3 region: CASSSLSGSATDTQYF. The CDR3 nucleotides are TGTGCCAGCAGCTCCCTTAGCGGGAGTGCGACAGATACGCAGTATTTT.

The rearrangement uses TRBV10-3 and TRBJ1-4, with D unclear. Trimming left V 11 bases short and J 8 bases short, with 18 bases between. The germline V gene encodes CDR1 ENHRY and CDR2 SYGVKD. The CDR3 runs to 13 residues. DNA of the CDR3: TGTGCCGTAAAGTCTAGCACGGAGGAAAAACTGTTTTTT. It yields the protein CAVKSSTEEKLFF.

The chain has TRBV5-4 and TRBJ2-1, with TRBD2 matching over 9 bases. Trimming cost V 4 bases and J 8 bases; bases outside gene matches: 10. CDR1 SGHNT and CDR2 YYREEE come from the germline V gene (reference sequence). The CDR3 covers 15 residues. DNA for the CDR3: TGTGCCAGCAGCACGTTGGGCGGGAGGGCCTATGAGCAGTTCTTC. Amino acid sequence: CASSTLGGRAYEQFF.

J is TRBJ2-2 and V is TRBV2, with 11 bases matching TRBD2. The length of the CDR3 is 18 residues. The trim removed 0 bases at V and 5 bases at J, leaving 8 bases unmatched. Per germline, CDR1 SNHLY and CDR2 FYNNEI. CDR3 sequence (DNA): TGTGCCAGCAGTGAAGCGCGGTTCGCTAGCGGGAGGACCGGGGAGCTGTTTTTT. This encodes CASSEARFASGRTGELFF.

This clone was seen just once. The V and J genes are TRBV7-2 and TRBJ2-3; 9 bases fit TRBD2. Looked up from germline, CDR1 is SGHTA and CDR2 is FQGNSA. The junction had 9 bases not matched to a gene; V was cut back by 3 bases and J by 5 bases. CDR3 length: 16 amino acids. Here the CDR3 DNA reads TGTGCCAGCAGCTTGACCCCTAGCGGGGTGAAAGATACGCAGTATTTT. Amino acids: CASSLTPSGVKDTQYF.

This clone was seen a handful of times. The J gene is TRBJ2-5, the V gene TRBV2, with 9 nucleotides matching TRBD1. The ends lost 5 bases at V and 5 bases at J; junction bases unmatched: 3. Per the germline V gene, CDR1 is SNHLY and CDR2 is FYNNEI. CDR3 length: 13 amino acids. DNA for the CDR3: TGTGCCAGCAGTAGAGACAGGGGGGAGACCCAGTACTTC. As protein: CASSRDRGETQYF.

The chain links TRBV30 to TRBJ1-1; possible D gene TRBD1, 5 bases. This CDR3 spans 13 amino acids. The germline gives CDR1 GTSNPN, CDR2 SVGIG (reference sequence). Trimming cost V 3 bases and J 4 bases, with 12 bases left between them. The CDR3 sequence: CAWSAPRGTEAFF. CDR3 bases: TGTGCCTGGAGCGCCCCAAGGGGCACTGAAGCTTTCTTT.

The chain uses TRBV28 and TRBJ1-1; 9 positions agree with TRBD1. The CDR3 contains 17 residues. The germline CDR1 and CDR2 sequences are MDHEN and SYDVKM. V trimming: 5 bases; J trimming: 5 bases; junction bases outside the gene matches: 15. For the CDR3, the DNA is TGTGCCAGCAGTCCGAGCCCGGGGACAGGGCCGCGGACTGAAGCTTTCTTT. It codes for CASSPSPGTGPRTEAFF.

This clone has a single count. The chain recombines TRBV6-5 with TRBJ1-2, with D possibly being TRBD1 (5 bases). The CDR3 spans 15 residues. Per the germline V gene, CDR1 is MNHEY and CDR2 is SVGAGI. The V gene lost 6 bases and the J gene lost 2 bases, with 16 bases spanning the gap. For the CDR3, the DNA is TGTGCCAGCAGGCCGGGGGAGGGATTGAACTATGGCTACACCTTC. Protein: CASRPGEGLNYGYTF.

The V and J genes are TRBV20-1 and TRBJ2-7; D gene ambiguous. CDR1 is DFQATT, CDR2 SNEGSKA, per germline (reference sequence). Deletions cut 1 base from V and 7 bases from J, with 8 bases between. The CDR3 sequence is 11 residues long. The CDR3 coding sequence is TGCAGTGCTAGAGTAGCTGATGAGCAGTACTTC. Translated, it gives CSARVADEQYF.

The V call is TRBV14, the J call TRBJ1-2; D perhaps matches TRBD1 (5 bases). CDR1 and CDR2 (germline): SGHDN, FVKESK. The CDR3 sequence is 17 residues long. Trimming took off 0 bases at V and 2 bases at J, with 16 bases between the two ends. CDR3 sequence: CASSQDRPGVRNYGYTF. The CDR3 nucleotides are TGTGCCAGCAGCCAAGATCGTCCGGGGGTACGGAACTATGGCTACACCTTC.